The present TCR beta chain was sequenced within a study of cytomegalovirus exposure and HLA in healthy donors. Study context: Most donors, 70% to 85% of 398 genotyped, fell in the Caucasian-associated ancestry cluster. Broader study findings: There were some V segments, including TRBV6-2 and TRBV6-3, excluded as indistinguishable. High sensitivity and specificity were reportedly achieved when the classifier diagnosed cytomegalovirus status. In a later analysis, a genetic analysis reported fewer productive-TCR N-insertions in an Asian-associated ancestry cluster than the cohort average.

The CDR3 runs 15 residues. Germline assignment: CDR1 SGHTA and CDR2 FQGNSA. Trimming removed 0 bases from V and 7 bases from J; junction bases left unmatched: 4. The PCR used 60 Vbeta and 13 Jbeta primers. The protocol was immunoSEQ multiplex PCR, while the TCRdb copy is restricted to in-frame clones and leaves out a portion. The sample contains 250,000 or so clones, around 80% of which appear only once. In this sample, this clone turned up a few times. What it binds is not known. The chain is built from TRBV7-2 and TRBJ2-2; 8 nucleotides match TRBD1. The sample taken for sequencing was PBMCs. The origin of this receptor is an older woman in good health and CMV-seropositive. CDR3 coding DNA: TGTGCCAGCAGCTTAGCCGCAGGGGGCGGCGGGGAGCTGTTTTTT. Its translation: CASSLAAGGGGELFF.